The 16 T cell receptor beta chains reported below all come from one sample, sequenced in a study of blood T cell repertoires in COVID-19. The table came from immunoSEQ multiplex PCR; TCRdb's copy has only in-frame clones and leaves some out. The sample shows around 27,000 clones, about 94% of them seen only once. The specimen was peripheral blood. Every receptor here comes from a human donor with active COVID-19. The donor label of this sample is uncertain.

This chain joins TRBV9 and TRBJ2-2; 9 nucleotides align to TRBD2. V shed 0 bases, J shed 4 bases, and the junction held 4 bases outside the gene matches. Germline V lookup: CDR1 SGDLS, CDR2 YYNGEE. The CDR3 runs 16 residues. The CDR3 loop reads CASSVGGLALTGELFF. CDR3 DNA: TGTGCCAGCAGCGTAGGGGGACTAGCCCTCACCGGGGAGCTGTTTTTT.

This clone was counted only a few times. J is TRBJ1-2 and V is TRBV3-1 (or the pseudogene TRBV3-2), with D tentatively TRBD1 (6 bases). The CDR3 covers 15 residues. Trimming stripped 4 bases from V and 4 bases from J, with 16 bases between. In germline, CDR1 is LGHDT, CDR2 YNNKEL (reference sequence). The CDR3 reads CASSLDRNPFYGYTF. The CDR3 bases are TGTGCCAGCAGCCTTGACAGGAACCCCTTCTATGGCTACACCTTC.

The chain has TRBV12-5 and TRBJ1-6; 9 bases fit TRBD1. Germline loops: CDR1 LGHNT, CDR2 FRNRAP. Germline trimming cut 8 bases from V and 10 bases from J; bases unmatched to any gene: 3. The CDR3 consists of 12 residues. CDR3 DNA: TGTGCTAGTCGTGGACAGGGGTCACCCCTCCACTTT. Translating gives CASRGQGSPLHF.

The rearrangement joins TRBV11-2 to TRBJ1-6; D remains unclear. The CDR3 length is 15 residues. Germline V gives CDR1 SGHAT, CDR2 FQNNGV. Trimming removed 4 bases from V and 9 bases from J, with 16 bases in between. The CDR3 DNA is TGTGCCAGCAGCTCTCTCAGAGGATTGGGTTCACCCCTCCACTTT. This gives the protein CASSSLRGLGSPLHF.

This chain links TRBV6-5 with TRBJ2-1; no definite D call. From germline, CDR1 is MNHEY and CDR2 SVGAGI. V was clipped by 7 bases and J by 0 bases, with 7 bases between them. This CDR3 spans 13 amino acids. CDR3 sequence (DNA): TGTGCCAGCAAGCTAGACTCCTACAATGAGCAGTTCTTC. Translating gives CASKLDSYNEQFF.

This clone has only one observation. The chain carries TRBV25-1 and TRBJ2-3, with TRBD1 matching over 9 bases. Germline V CDR1 and CDR2: MGHDK, SYGVNS. Trimming took 4 bases from V and 6 from J; bases not matched to a gene: 8. This CDR3 comprises 15 residues. The CDR3 nucleotides are TGTGCCAGCAGTGTCCTGGGACAGGGTGGCGATACGCAGTATTTT. This codes for CASSVLGQGGDTQYF.

The chain links TRBV9 to TRBJ2-1, with TRBD2 matching 13 bases. Germline CDR1 SGDLS, CDR2 YYNGEE. V lost 0 bases and J lost 10; bases outside the gene matches: 7. The CDR3 is 16 amino acids. The chain's CDR3 is CASSVGGTSGDQEQFF. The CDR3 DNA reads TGTGCCAGCAGCGTAGGCGGGACTAGCGGGGACCAGGAGCAGTTCTTC.

The V and J genes are TRBV7-6 and TRBJ2-6, with 7 nucleotides matching TRBD1. The CDR3 covers 18 residues. Per the germline V gene, CDR1 is SGHVS and CDR2 is FNYEAQ. V was pared by 1 base and J by 0 bases, with 6 bases of the junction left unmatched. CDR3 DNA sequence: TGTGCCAGCAGCTTAGTGCCGGGACAGCCCTCTGGGGCCAACGTCCTGACTTTC. It encodes CASSLVPGQPSGANVLTF.

This rearrangement joins TRBV9 to TRBJ2-3; no reliable D call. Germline CDR1 reads SGDLS; CDR2 reads YYNGEE. The CDR3 covers 12 residues. V was clipped by 4 bases and J by 0 bases, with 3 bases between them. DNA of the CDR3: TGTGCCAGCAGCCAAAGCACAGATACGCAGTATTTT. Protein product: CASSQSTDTQYF.

The V call is TRBV5-6, the J call TRBJ2-4; 10 bases line up with TRBD1. V lost 4 bases, J lost 1 base, and 14 bases stayed unmatched. The CDR3 totals 19 residues. Germline V gene lookup returns CDR1 SGHDT and CDR2 YYEEEE. This CDR3 is CASSTRGTGDYLAKNIQYF. CDR3 DNA: TGTGCCAGCAGCACTCGGGGGACAGGGGACTACCTGGCCAAAAACATTCAGTACTTC. Using reference TRBV5-6 and TRBJ2-4 for the parts outside the CDR3, the full variable domain is DAGVTQSPTHLIKTRGQQVTLRCSPKSGHDTVSWYQQALGQGPQFIFQYYEEEERQRGNFPDRFSGHQFPNYSSELNVNALLLGDSALYLCASSTRGTGDYLAKNIQYFGAGTRLSVL.

The chain recombines TRBV5-4 with TRBJ1-5; a weak D match, TRBD1 (6 bases). The V end was cut by 6 bases, the J end by 6 bases, with 22 bases between. The germline CDR1 and CDR2 sequences are SGHNT and YYREEE (reference sequence). The CDR3 runs 16 residues. CDR3: CASTLRGPGLSQPQHF. The CDR3 DNA sequence: TGTGCCAGCACCCTCAGGGGCCCTGGTTTGAGTCAGCCCCAGCATTTT.

The chain employs TRBV2 and TRBJ2-5; 9 bases align to TRBD1. The CDR3 runs to 17 residues. Germline CDR1 reads SNHLY; CDR2 reads FYNNEI. V lost 0 bases to trimming and J lost 3 bases; unmatched junction nucleotides: 8. CDR3 coding DNA: TGTGCCAGCAGTGAAGCAACAGGGGGCGTAGAGAAAGAGACCCAGTACTTC. Translating it yields CASSEATGGVEKETQYF.

The J gene is TRBJ1-2, the V gene TRBV6-2 or TRBV6-3; D not certain. CDR3 length equals 14 residues. CDR1 is MNHEY, CDR2 SVGEGT, per germline. V was trimmed by 4 bases and J by 3 bases, leaving 12 bases between them. The CDR3 protein is CASSSPSGHYGYTF. CDR3 in DNA: TGTGCCAGCAGTTCTCCGAGCGGGCACTATGGCTACACCTTC.

The V gene is TRBV9, the J gene TRBJ2-2; 9 nucleotides align to TRBD1. This CDR3 spans 18 amino acids. From germline, CDR1 is SGDLS and CDR2 YYNGEE. V shed 4 bases and J 6 bases; nucleotides not matched to a gene: 16. CDR3 DNA sequence: TGTGCCAGCAGCCCGAGGTCCACAAACAGGGGGCACGCCGGGGAGCTGTTTTTT. Translated, it gives CASSPRSTNRGHAGELFF.

The chain carries TRBV11-3 and TRBJ2-7; D is possibly TRBD1 (5 bases). V lost 3 bases, J lost 2 bases, and 14 bases lay in between. This CDR3 comprises 15 residues. Germline V lookup: CDR1 SGHNT, CDR2 YENEEA. In DNA, the CDR3 is TGTGCCAGCAGCTTCGGTCCTGGGGCAACCTACGAGCAGTACTTC. This gives the protein CASSFGPGATYEQYF.

The gene calls are TRBV3-1 (or the pseudogene TRBV3-2) and TRBJ2-3, with 7 bases aligning to TRBD2. The germline gives CDR1 LGHDT, CDR2 YNNKEL (reference sequence). The ends lost 5 bases at V and 10 bases at J; junction bases unmatched: 9. The CDR3 contains 13 residues. The CDR3 spells CASSSRTRQAQYF. The CDR3 DNA follows: TGTGCCAGCAGCTCACGGACTAGACAAGCGCAGTATTTT.